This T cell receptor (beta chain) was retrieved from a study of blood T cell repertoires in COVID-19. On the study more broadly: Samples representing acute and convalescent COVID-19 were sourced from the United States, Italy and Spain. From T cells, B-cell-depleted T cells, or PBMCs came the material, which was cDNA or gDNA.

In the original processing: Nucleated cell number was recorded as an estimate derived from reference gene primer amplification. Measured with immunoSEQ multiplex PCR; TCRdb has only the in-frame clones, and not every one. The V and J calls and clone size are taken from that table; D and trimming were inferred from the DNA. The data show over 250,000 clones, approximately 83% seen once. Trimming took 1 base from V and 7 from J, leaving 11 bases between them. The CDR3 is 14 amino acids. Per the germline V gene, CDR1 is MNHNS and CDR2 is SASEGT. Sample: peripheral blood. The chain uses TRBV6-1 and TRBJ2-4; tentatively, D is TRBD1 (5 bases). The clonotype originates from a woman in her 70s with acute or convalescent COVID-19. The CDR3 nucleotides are TGTGCCAGCAGTGAAGAGGGGTTTCGGAACATTCAGTACTTC. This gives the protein CASSEEGFRNIQYF.